This record looks at one T cell receptor beta chain sequence and its context. The antigen is unknown. Negative isolation was used for CD8+ and CD4+ T cells, and FACS enrichment was applied to TEMRA cells. This sample was taken from a study of CD8 T cells in Susac syndrome. General observations from the study: The authors found no clonal expansion in Susac syndrome CD4+ T cell repertoires.

The authors reverse transcribed roughly 0.5 to 1 ug RNA with random hexamers. TCRdb itself ran the immunoSEQ multiplex PCR reads through MiXCR, one entry per CDR3 protein. The sample carries around 200,000 distinct CDR3 sequences, approximately 95% recorded once. The sample was CD4+ T cells from PBMCs. The clonotype comes from a human donor with Susac syndrome.

CDR3 coding DNA: TGCAGTGCTAGACAGGGAATCATGAACACTGAAGCTTTCTTT. Translating gives CSARQGIMNTEAFF. J is TRBJ1-1 and V is TRBV20-1, with a tentative D call TRBD1 (5 bases). Per the germline V gene, CDR1 is DFQATT and CDR2 is SNEGSKA (reference sequence). V was pared by 2 bases and J by 0 bases, with 10 bases between. CDR3 length: 14 residues.